This T cell receptor beta chain was sequenced for a study of vaccination effects on CD4 cells after COVID-19. Study-wide context: Participants completed two doses of the BNT162b2 or mRNA-1273 vaccine. Study results and limitations: Healthy vaccinees had only 1 of 255 vaccine-induced clones cross-react with common cold coronaviruses. Clones from infection and from vaccination both contracted markedly late after vaccination.

Antigen-specific CD4+ T cell clonotypes were called by their expansion after viral peptide-pool culture in ViraFEST. CD4+ T cell isolation took place after 10 days of culture. Cells had half their medium changed to IL-2 medium on days 3 and 7. V lost 6 bases to trimming and J lost 7 bases, with 9 bases between them. CDR3 length: 12 amino acids. The repertoire was sequenced with immunoSEQ multiplex PCR; TCRdb's copy has only in-frame clones and lacks some. The sample yields tens of thousands of clones, around 74% seen once. In regard to this clone: Its target is unknown.

The TCR was taken from a human donor who received a COVID-19 vaccine. The sequenced sample was CD4+ T cells from PBMCs cultured with HCoV-229E spike peptides, obtained before COVID-19 vaccination. This sequence joins TRBV12-3 or TRBV12-4 and TRBJ1-4; D perhaps matches TRBD1 (5 bases). This CDR3 reads CASSRDREKLFF. DNA of the CDR3: TGTGCCAGCAGCCGGGACCGTGAAAAACTGTTTTTT.